This TCR beta chain derives from a study of cytomegalovirus exposure and HLA in healthy donors. Study-wide context: Early released data had 65 million to 100 million unique TCRs, all coming from HLA-typed donors.

To note about this clone: Its antigen remains unknown.

With 6 bases removed from V and 6 bases from J, the gap between germline ends came to 16 bases. Germline V CDR1 and CDR2: SGHTA, FQGNSA. The CDR3 runs 14 residues. Regarding the study as a whole: Cytomegalovirus-associated status was assigned to 164 TCR beta chains. Of the V segments, some could not be distinguished, including TRBV6-2 and TRBV6-3, and were excluded.

The PCR ran on 60 Vbeta and 13 Jbeta primers. Profiled with immunoSEQ multiplex PCR; TCRdb holds only in-frame clones, not every one. This table has about 150,000 clones, approximately 79% appearing once. The rearrangement links TRBV7-2 to TRBJ2-3; D remains ambiguous. The clonotype was recovered from a woman aged 45-65 years in good health and CMV-seropositive. Sample: PBMCs. The CDR3 DNA sequence: TGTGCCAGCAGGGAACAGCCCGTGGTGGATACGCAGTATTTT. Translation: CASREQPVVDTQYF.